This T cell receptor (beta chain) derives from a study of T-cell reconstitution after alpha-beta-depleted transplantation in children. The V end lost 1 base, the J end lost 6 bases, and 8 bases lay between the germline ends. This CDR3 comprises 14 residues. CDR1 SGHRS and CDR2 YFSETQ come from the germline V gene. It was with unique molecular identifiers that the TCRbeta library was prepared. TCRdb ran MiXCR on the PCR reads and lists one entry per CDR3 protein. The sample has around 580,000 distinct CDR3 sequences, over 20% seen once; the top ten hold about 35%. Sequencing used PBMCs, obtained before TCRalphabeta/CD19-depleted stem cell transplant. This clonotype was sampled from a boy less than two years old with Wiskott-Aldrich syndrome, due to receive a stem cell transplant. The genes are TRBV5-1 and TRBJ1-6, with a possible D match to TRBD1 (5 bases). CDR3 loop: CASSLTGGNSPLHF. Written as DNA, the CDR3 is TGCGCCAGCAGCTTGACAGGAGGTAATTCACCCCTCCACTTT.